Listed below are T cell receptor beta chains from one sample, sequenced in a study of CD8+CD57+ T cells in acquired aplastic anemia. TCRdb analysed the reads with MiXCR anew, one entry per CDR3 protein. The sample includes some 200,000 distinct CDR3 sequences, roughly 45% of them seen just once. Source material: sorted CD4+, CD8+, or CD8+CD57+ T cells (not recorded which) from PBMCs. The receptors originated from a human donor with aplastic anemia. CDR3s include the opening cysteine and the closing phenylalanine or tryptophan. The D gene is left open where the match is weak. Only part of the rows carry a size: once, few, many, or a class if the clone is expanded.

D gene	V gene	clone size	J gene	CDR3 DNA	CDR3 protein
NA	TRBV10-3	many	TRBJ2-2	TGTGCCATCAGGCCAGGGGACAAGAACACCGGGGAGCTGTTTTTT	CAIRPGDKNTGELFF
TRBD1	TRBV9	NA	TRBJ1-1	TGTGCCAGCAGCGACAACCGGGACAGAGACCTAATGAACACTGAAGCTTTCTTT	CASSDNRDRDLMNTEAFF
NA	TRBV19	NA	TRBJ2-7	TGTGCCAGTAGTACCCGCCCTGGACAGCGAGTCTACGAGCAGTACTTC	CASSTRPGQRVYEQYF
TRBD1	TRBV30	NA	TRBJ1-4	TGTGCCGGGAGTGACGGCGGGACAGCTAATGAAAAACTGTTTTTT	CAGSDGGTANEKLFF
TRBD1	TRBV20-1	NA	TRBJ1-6	TGCAGTGCTCCGACAGGGCGGAATAATTCACCCCTCCACTTT	CSAPTGRNNSPLHF
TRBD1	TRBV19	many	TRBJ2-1	TGTGCCAGTAGTATAAGGGGCCAGGGGGCTTCTGGCTACAATGAGCAGTTCTTC	CASSIRGQGASGYNEQFF
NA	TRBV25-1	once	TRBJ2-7	TGTGCCAGTAGTGAATCCGGGACGATACACTACGAGCAGTACTTC	CASSESGTIHYEQYF
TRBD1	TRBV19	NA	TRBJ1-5	TGTGCCAGTAGTATGTCAGGGGGCGGCAATCAGCCCCAGCATTTT	CASSMSGGGNQPQHF
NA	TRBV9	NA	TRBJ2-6	TGTGCCAGCAGAACCTCTGGGGCCAACGTCCTGACTTTC	CASRTSGANVLTF
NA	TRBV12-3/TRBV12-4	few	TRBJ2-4	TGTGCCAGCAGTTTAGGCGGAAACATTCAGTACTTC	CASSLGGNIQYF
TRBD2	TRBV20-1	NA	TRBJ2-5	TGCAGTGCTTCTCGGACTAGCGGGGCCTTC	CSASRTSGAF
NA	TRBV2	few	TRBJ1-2	TGTGCCAGCAGTGGTTCCGGTCGTCTTGGCTACACCTTC	CASSGSGRLGYTF
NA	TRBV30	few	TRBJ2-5	TGTGCCTGGAGTGCCTCCGGGAACCCAAGGGAGACCCAGTACTTC	CAWSASGNPRETQYF
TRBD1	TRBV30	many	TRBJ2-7	TGTGCCGGCTCCGGGACAGGGCACGAGCAGTACTTC	CAGSGTGHEQYF
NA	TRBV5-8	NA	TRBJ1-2	TGTGCCAGCAGCTTGGGGGGGCTAAGTAGGGGCTACACCTTC	CASSLGGLSRGYTF
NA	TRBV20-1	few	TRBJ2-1	TGCAGTGCTAGAGGAAGTAGCGGATTCGAAAATGAGCAGTTCTTC	CSARGSSGFENEQFF
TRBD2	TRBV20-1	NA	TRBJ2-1	TGCAGTGCTAGATCTCTTGTGGGACTAGCGAGGGATGGGAATGAGCAGTTCTTC	CSARSLVGLARDGNEQFF
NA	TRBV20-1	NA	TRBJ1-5	TGCAGTGCTGGACGAGACGGGGGAGGCAATCAGCCCCAGCATTTT	CSAGRDGGGNQPQHF
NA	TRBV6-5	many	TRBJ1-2	TGTGCCAGCAGTTACAATTACGGGAACTATGGCTACACCTTC	CASSYNYGNYGYTF
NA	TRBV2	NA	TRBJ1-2	TGTGCCAGCAGTGAAATGGGGGCCTCTGGAAACACCTTC	CASSEMGASGNTF
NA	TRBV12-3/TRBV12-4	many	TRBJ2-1	TGTGCCAGCAGTTCCGGACTGGAGTGGTACAATGAGCAGTTCTTC	CASSSGLEWYNEQFF
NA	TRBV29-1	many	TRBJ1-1	TGCAGCGTTGAAGGGGGACTAGGCACTGAAGCTTTCTTT	CSVEGGLGTEAFF
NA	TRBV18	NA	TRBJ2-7	TGTACCAGCTCACCAGGGGCAGGGAGCGAGCAGTACTTC	CTSSPGAGSEQYF
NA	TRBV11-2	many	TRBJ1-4	TGTGCCAGCAGCTTAGGGGTTAATGAAAAACTGTTTTTT	CASSLGVNEKLFF
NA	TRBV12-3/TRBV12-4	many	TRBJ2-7	TGTGCCAGCAGTTTTAGTACAGGCTCCTACGAGCAGTACTTC	CASSFSTGSYEQYF
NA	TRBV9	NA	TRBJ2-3	TGTGCCAGCAGCGTAAGGCCGGGGGAGAGCACAGATACGCAGTATTTT	CASSVRPGESTDTQYF
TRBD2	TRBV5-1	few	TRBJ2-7	TGCGCCAGCAGTCCTAGCGGGGGGGGGGAAGAGCAGTACTTC	CASSPSGGGEEQYF
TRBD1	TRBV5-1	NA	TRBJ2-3	TGCGCCAGCAGCCAGTACGGGACAGGGGGCAAGACAGATACGCAGTATTTT	CASSQYGTGGKTDTQYF
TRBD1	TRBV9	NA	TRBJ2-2	TGTGCCAGCAGCGTCAACAGGGGGCGCGGGGAGCTGTTTTTT	CASSVNRGRGELFF
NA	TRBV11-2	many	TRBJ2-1	TGTGCCAGCAACTGGCGGCTTTACAATGAGCAGTTCTTC	CASNWRLYNEQFF
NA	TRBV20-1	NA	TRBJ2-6	TGCAGTGCTAGAGGGCAGGGAGTTCGGGCCAACGTCCTGACTTTC	CSARGQGVRANVLTF
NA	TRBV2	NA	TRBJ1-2	TGTGCCAGCAGCTTCTGGAGACACGGAAACTATGGCTACACCTTC	CASSFWRHGNYGYTF
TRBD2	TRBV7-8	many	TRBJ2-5	TGTGCCAGCAGCTTAGGCCTAGCGGGAGGGAACCAAGAGACCCAGTACTTC	CASSLGLAGGNQETQYF
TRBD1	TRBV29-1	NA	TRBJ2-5	TGCAGCGTTGGACAGGGGCAAGAGACCCAGTACTTC	CSVGQGQETQYF
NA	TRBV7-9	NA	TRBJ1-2	TGTGCCAGCAGCCCAGGGATAGGGGCCCCAGGAGGCTACACCTTC	CASSPGIGAPGGYTF
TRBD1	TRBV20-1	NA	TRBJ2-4	TGCAGTGCTAGGGGACAGTTAGCGAAAAACATTCAGTACTTC	CSARGQLAKNIQYF
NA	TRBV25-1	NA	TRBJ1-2	TGTGCCAGCAGTGAAATGCGGTCTGGCTACACCTTC	CASSEMRSGYTF
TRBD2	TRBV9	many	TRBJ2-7	TGTGCCAGCAGCGTAGGTAGCGGGAAAACCTACGAGCAGTACTTC	CASSVGSGKTYEQYF
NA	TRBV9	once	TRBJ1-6	TGTGCCAGCAAATCTAATCAGCCCCTCCACTTT	CASKSNQPLHF
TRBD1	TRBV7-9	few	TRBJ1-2	TGTGCCAGCAGGCAGGGACAGAACTATGGCTACACCTTC	CASRQGQNYGYTF
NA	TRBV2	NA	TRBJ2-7	TGTGCCAGCAGTCTGAGGGCTAAGCACAAGCAGTACTTC	CASSLRAKHKQYF
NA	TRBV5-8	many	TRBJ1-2	TGTGCCAGCAGCTTGGGTCGGAAACAGGGTGACTATGGCTACACCTTC	CASSLGRKQGDYGYTF
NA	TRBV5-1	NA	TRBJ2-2	TGCGCCAGCAGCTTCCAGGGACCGCCCAACACCGGGGAGCTGTTTTTT	CASSFQGPPNTGELFF
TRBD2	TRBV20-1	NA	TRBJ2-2	TGCAGTGCTAGAGATGGGACTAGCGACACCGGGGAGCTGTTTTTT	CSARDGTSDTGELFF
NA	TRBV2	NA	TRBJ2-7	TGTGCCAGCAGTGACATAGCGATCTCCTACGAGCAGTACTTC	CASSDIAISYEQYF
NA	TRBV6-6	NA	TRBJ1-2	TGTGCCAGCAGTTACGCGAATGGCTACACCTTC	CASSYANGYTF
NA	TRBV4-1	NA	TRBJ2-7	TGCGCCAGCAGCCAAGACAGTCGGAGGGCTCTTCAGCAGTACTTC	CASSQDSRRALQQYF
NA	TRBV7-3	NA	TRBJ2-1	TGTGCCAGCAGCCTAGACGTTTTGAATGAGCAGTTCTTC	CASSLDVLNEQFF
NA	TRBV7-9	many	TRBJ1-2	TGTGCCAGCAGCCTCCGGGACCCCTATGGCTACACCTTC	CASSLRDPYGYTF
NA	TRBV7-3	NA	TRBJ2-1	TGTGCCAGCAGCCCGTTCGGGGGACGGCTAGCAGATTACAATGAGCAGTTCTTC	CASSPFGGRLADYNEQFF
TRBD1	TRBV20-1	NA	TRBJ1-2	TGCAGTGCAAGGACAGGGGGCGCGAAACTCTCGGGCTACACCTTC	CSARTGGAKLSGYTF
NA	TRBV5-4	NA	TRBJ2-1	TGTGCCAGCAGCCCCCGGGGAGGAGTCCTATACAATGAGCAGTTCTTC	CASSPRGGVLYNEQFF
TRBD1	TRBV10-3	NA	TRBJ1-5	TGTGCCATCGGGGACAGGAGAAATCAGCCCCAGCATTTT	CAIGDRRNQPQHF
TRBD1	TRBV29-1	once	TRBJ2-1	TGCAGCGTCCGGACAGGGTCCTACAATGAGCAGTTCTTC	CSVRTGSYNEQFF
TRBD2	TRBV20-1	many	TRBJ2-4	TGCAGTGCTAGAGATGTGAATAGCGGGGGGGCTAAAAACATTCAGTACTTC	CSARDVNSGGAKNIQYF
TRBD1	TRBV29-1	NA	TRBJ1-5	TGCAGCGTGTGGGGACAGGGGTCCAATCAGCCCCAGCATTTT	CSVWGQGSNQPQHF
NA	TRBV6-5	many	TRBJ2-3	TGTGCCAGCACTTGGGACATAAGCACAGATACGCAGTATTTT	CASTWDISTDTQYF
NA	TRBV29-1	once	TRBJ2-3	TGCAGCGCACTCCGGAGCACAGATACGCAGTATTTT	CSALRSTDTQYF
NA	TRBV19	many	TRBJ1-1	TGTGCCAGTAGTATAGCTAAGCAGATGAACACTGAAGCTTTCTTT	CASSIAKQMNTEAFF